These T cell receptor beta chains were read from a single sample in a study of blood T cell repertoires in COVID-19. Profiling relied on immunoSEQ multiplex PCR, and the TCRdb table lists in-frame clones only, not all of them. The sample contains around 480,000 clones, approximately 88% of which appear only once. The sample was peripheral blood. The receptors stem from a woman in her forties or fifties with COVID-19, enrolled during active disease. Each CDR3 is given with its conserved first and last residue. Each record gives: J gene, D gene, V gene, clone size, CDR3 protein, CDR3 DNA. A D gene is named only where the DNA matches it firmly. Clone size is shown for a subset of rows, as once, few, many or a class of expanded clone.

J: TRBJ1-1; D: -; V: TRBV5-1; size: -; CDR3: CASSFQGSNTEAFF; DNA: TGCGCCAGCAGCTTCCAGGGGTCGAACACTGAAGCTTTCTTT
J: TRBJ2-5; D: TRBD2; V: TRBV6-5; size: -; CDR3: CASSHTGTRQETQYF; DNA: TGTGCCAGCAGCCACACCGGGACTAGGCAAGAGACCCAGTACTTC
J: TRBJ1-2; D: TRBD1; V: TRBV19; size: -; CDR3: CASSIRTGGNYGYTF; DNA: TGTGCCAGTAGTATTCGGACAGGGGGGAACTATGGCTACACCTTC
J: TRBJ1-3; D: TRBD1; V: TRBV12-5; size: few; CDR3: CASGPTGTGHGNTIYF; DNA: TGTGCTAGTGGTCCCACCGGGACAGGGCATGGAAACACCATATATTTT
J: TRBJ1-2; D: -; V: TRBV18; size: -; CDR3: CASLPLPGHRVGGLGYTF; DNA: TGTGCCAGCTTGCCCTTACCGGGACATCGAGTCGGTGGCCTCGGCTACACCTTC
J: TRBJ2-3; D: TRBD2; V: TRBV2; size: once; CDR3: CASSEEGLVDTQYF; DNA: TGTGCCAGCAGTGAAGAAGGACTAGTAGATACGCAGTATTTT
J: TRBJ2-1; D: TRBD2; V: TRBV5-1; size: -; CDR3: CASSPGLAAYNEQFF; DNA: TGCGCCAGCAGCCCTGGACTAGCTGCCTACAATGAGCAGTTCTTC
J: TRBJ1-5; D: -; V: TRBV5-1; size: -; CDR3: CASSLNSLNQPQHF; DNA: TGCGCCAGCAGCTTGAACAGCCTGAATCAGCCCCAGCATTTT
J: TRBJ1-1; D: TRBD1; V: TRBV5-1; size: -; CDR3: CASSLEQGRHTEAFF; DNA: TGCGCCAGCAGCCTGGAACAGGGGAGACACACTGAAGCTTTCTTT
J: TRBJ2-1; D: -; V: TRBV2; size: -; CDR3: CASSAPDQGDNEQFF; DNA: TGTGCCAGCAGTGCGCCCGACCAGGGCGACAATGAGCAGTTCTTC
J: TRBJ1-2; D: -; V: TRBV9; size: once; CDR3: CASSVTDNYGYTF; DNA: TGTGCCAGCAGCGTGACAGATAACTATGGCTACACCTTC
J: TRBJ2-7; D: TRBD1; V: TRBV9; size: -; CDR3: CASSPRTGGAYEQYF; DNA: TGTGCCAGCAGCCCACGGACAGGGGGCGCGTATGAGCAGTACTTC
J: TRBJ1-5; D: TRBD1; V: TRBV27; size: -; CDR3: CASSLAGGDQPQHF; DNA: TGTGCCAGCAGTTTAGCAGGGGGAGACCAGCCCCAGCATTTT
J: TRBJ1-1; D: TRBD1; V: TRBV20-1; size: once; CDR3: CSASGTDAFF; DNA: TGCAGTGCGTCCGGGACAGACGCTTTCTTT
J: TRBJ2-7; D: -; V: TRBV7-2; size: -; CDR3: CASSSHPYIAEQYF; DNA: TGTGCCAGCAGCTCACATCCTTACATAGCCGAGCAGTACTTC
J: TRBJ1-1; D: -; V: TRBV11-3; size: -; CDR3: CASSLAGLNTEAFF; DNA: TGTGCCAGCAGCTTAGCGGGGTTGAACACTGAAGCTTTCTTT
J: TRBJ1-2; D: -; V: TRBV19; size: -; CDR3: CAVESDTLHGYTF; DNA: TGTGCCGTAGAATCCGACACCCTGCATGGCTACACCTTC
J: TRBJ2-6; D: -; V: TRBV27; size: -; CDR3: CASSRGLQGLGSGANVLTF; DNA: TGTGCCAGCAGTCGCGGCCTACAGGGTCTAGGCTCTGGGGCCAACGTCCTGACTTTC
J: TRBJ1-2; D: -; V: TRBV6-6; size: -; CDR3: CASTEDRTYGYTF; DNA: TGTGCCAGCACCGAGGACAGAACCTATGGCTACACCTTC
J: TRBJ1-1; D: -; V: TRBV30; size: -; CDR3: CAWSYGVYNTEAFF; DNA: TGTGCCTGGAGCTATGGAGTCTATAACACTGAAGCTTTCTTT
J: TRBJ2-6; D: TRBD1; V: TRBV6-5; size: -; CDR3: CASRLDRAGANVLTF; DNA: TGTGCCAGCAGACTAGACAGGGCTGGGGCCAACGTCCTGACTTTC
J: TRBJ1-2; D: TRBD1; V: TRBV7-2; size: -; CDR3: CASSPGTANYGYTF; DNA: TGTGCCAGCAGCCCCGGGACAGCCAACTATGGCTACACCTTC
J: TRBJ1-2; D: -; V: TRBV30; size: -; CDR3: CAWSVGRGYGYTF; DNA: TGTGCCTGGAGTGTAGGGCGGGGCTATGGCTACACCTTC
J: TRBJ2-1; D: -; V: TRBV27; size: -; CDR3: CASAQRLGIDEQFF; DNA: TGTGCCAGCGCACAGCGACTAGGTATCGATGAGCAGTTCTTC
J: TRBJ2-5; D: TRBD1; V: TRBV18; size: -; CDR3: CASSPPTGTGVETQYF; DNA: TGTGCCAGCTCGCCCCCTACCGGGACAGGGGTAGAGACCCAGTACTTC
J: TRBJ2-3; D: -; V: TRBV7-2; size: -; CDR3: CASSSQTRPTDTQYF; DNA: TGTGCCAGCAGCTCCCAGACTAGACCCACAGATACGCAGTATTTT
J: TRBJ1-2; D: TRBD1; V: TRBV10-3; size: -; CDR3: CAISGSGTGDGYTF; DNA: TGTGCCATCAGTGGATCGGGGACAGGGGACGGCTACACCTTC
J: TRBJ2-1; D: -; V: TRBV3-1/TRBV3-2; size: -; CDR3: CASSQLSGEQFF; DNA: TGTGCCAGCAGCCAGCTCTCAGGTGAGCAGTTCTTC
J: TRBJ2-1; D: TRBD1; V: TRBV29-1; size: once; CDR3: CSGGGQGEQFF; DNA: TGCAGCGGTGGGGGACAGGGGGAGCAGTTCTTC
J: TRBJ2-7; D: -; V: TRBV6-5; size: -; CDR3: CASSNLRTESYEQYF; DNA: TGTGCCAGCAGCAATCTCCGGACAGAATCCTACGAGCAGTACTTC
J: TRBJ1-5; D: -; V: TRBV18; size: -; CDR3: CASSPLMSSGNQPQHF; DNA: TGTGCCAGCTCACCCCTAATGTCGTCTGGCAATCAGCCCCAGCATTTT
J: TRBJ1-5; D: -; V: TRBV30; size: -; CDR3: CAWSVQGDQPQHF; DNA: TGTGCCTGGAGTGTACAGGGAGACCAGCCCCAGCATTTT
J: TRBJ1-6; D: -; V: TRBV9; size: -; CDR3: CASTRDSWGNSPLHF; DNA: TGTGCCAGCACTCGGGACTCCTGGGGAAATTCACCCCTCCACTTT
J: TRBJ2-7; D: -; V: TRBV11-2; size: -; CDR3: CASTASGPSPSYEQYF; DNA: TGTGCCAGCACCGCCTCGGGTCCTTCGCCCTCCTACGAGCAGTACTTC
J: TRBJ2-3; D: -; V: TRBV5-4; size: -; CDR3: CASSFTSPGTDTQYF; DNA: TGTGCCAGCAGCTTCACTAGTCCGGGGACAGATACGCAGTATTTT
J: TRBJ1-1; D: TRBD1; V: TRBV5-6; size: -; CDR3: CASSLVGQGGTEAFF; DNA: TGTGCCAGCAGCTTGGTTGGACAGGGGGGGACTGAAGCTTTCTTT
J: TRBJ2-7; D: TRBD2; V: TRBV5-1; size: -; CDR3: CASRTTPFEAAHEGRDYYEQYF; DNA: TGCGCCAGCAGAACTACTCCCTTTGAGGCCGCCCACGAGGGTAGGGACTACTACGAGCAGTACTTC
J: TRBJ2-1; D: -; V: TRBV10-1; size: -; CDR3: CASSRLTGTSSYNEQFF; DNA: TGCGCCAGCAGTCGCTTGACAGGAACCAGCTCCTACAATGAGCAGTTCTTC
J: TRBJ2-1; D: -; V: TRBV5-6; size: -; CDR3: CASTFGGSSYNEQFF; DNA: TGTGCCAGCACCTTTGGGGGGAGCTCCTACAATGAGCAGTTCTTC
J: TRBJ1-1; D: -; V: TRBV7-9; size: -; CDR3: CASSEAGDDTEAFF; DNA: TGTGCCAGCAGCGAGGCAGGGGACGACACTGAAGCTTTCTTT
J: TRBJ1-1; D: -; V: TRBV24-1; size: once; CDR3: CATSDSKNTEAFF; DNA: TGTGCCACCAGTGATTCTAAGAACACTGAAGCTTTCTTT
J: TRBJ1-4; D: TRBD1; V: TRBV10-3; size: -; CDR3: CAIRAGQGATNEKLFF; DNA: TGTGCCATCAGGGCAGGACAGGGAGCGACTAATGAAAAACTGTTTTTT
J: TRBJ1-4; D: -; V: TRBV15; size: -; CDR3: CATSRDLGGEKLFF; DNA: TGTGCCACCAGCAGAGATCTGGGGGGTGAAAAACTGTTTTTT